Here is one TCR beta chain with its context. These data come from a study of T cells in Graves' hyperthyroidism and ophthalmopathy. Unmatched junction bases numbered 9, after V lost 6 bases and J lost 4 bases. Germline CDR1 reads SGHAT; CDR2 reads FQDESV (reference sequence). This CDR3 contains 16 residues. What was amplified from RNA transcripts were TCR beta CDR3 regions. When the TCR CDR3 underwent first-round RT-PCR, the HTBI primer set was used. TCRdb re-analysed the multiplex PCR reads in MiXCR, keeping a single row per CDR3 protein. The table shows about 520,000 distinct CDR3 sequences, with 24% occurring only once.

The sequenced material came from blood. The V and J genes are TRBV11-1 and TRBJ2-2, with TRBD2 matching 9 bases. This sequence was found in a woman aged 25 to 39 with Graves' ophthalmopathy. The CDR3 region is CASSPLRGGATGELFF. CDR3 in DNA: TGTGCCAGCAGTCCTCTCCGCGGGGGGGCCACCGGGGAGCTGTTTTTT.